Reported below is one T cell receptor beta chain. The entry originates in a study of STAT5B mutations in CD4+ large granular lymphocyte leukemia. Clones were sequenced by immunoSEQ multiplex PCR, and TCRdb holds only the in-frame ones, with some missing. Here the sample spans a few thousand clones, 76% being singletons. CDR3 length: 14 residues. V shed 3 bases, J shed 5 bases, and the junction held 5 bases outside the gene matches. Germline V gives CDR1 SGDLS, CDR2 YYNGEE. The receptor was derived from a man between 65 and 85 years old with CD4+ T-cell large granular lymphocyte leukemia. Sample: PBMCs. This chain links TRBV9 with TRBJ2-7, with 10 bases matching TRBD2. The CDR3: CASSAQRGGDEQYF. Here the CDR3 DNA reads TGTGCCAGCAGCGCCCAGCGGGGGGGCGACGAGCAGTACTTC.